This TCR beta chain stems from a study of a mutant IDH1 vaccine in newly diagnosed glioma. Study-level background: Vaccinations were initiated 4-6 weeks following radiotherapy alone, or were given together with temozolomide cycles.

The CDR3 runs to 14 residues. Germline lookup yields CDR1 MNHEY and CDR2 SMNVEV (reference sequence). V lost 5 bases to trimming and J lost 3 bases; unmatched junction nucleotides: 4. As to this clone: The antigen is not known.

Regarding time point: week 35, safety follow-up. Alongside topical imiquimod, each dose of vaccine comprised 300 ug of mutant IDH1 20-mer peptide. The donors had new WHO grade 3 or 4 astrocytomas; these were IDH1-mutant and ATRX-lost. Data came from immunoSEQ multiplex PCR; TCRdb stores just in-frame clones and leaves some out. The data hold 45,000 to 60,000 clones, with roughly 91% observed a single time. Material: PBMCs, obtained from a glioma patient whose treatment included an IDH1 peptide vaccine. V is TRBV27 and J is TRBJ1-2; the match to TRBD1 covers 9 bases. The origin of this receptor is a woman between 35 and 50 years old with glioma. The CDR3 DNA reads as TGTGCCAGCAGTCCCGGGACAGGGCACTATGGCTACACCTTC. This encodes CASSPGTGHYGYTF.